This T cell receptor beta chain came from a study of cytomegalovirus exposure and HLA in healthy donors. The length of the CDR3 is 13 residues. Germline-derived CDR1 and CDR2 are KGHSH and LQKENI. The V and J ends lost 5 bases and 3 bases respectively, with 11 bases between them. Some clones are missing from TCRdb's copy, which holds only in-frame ones; the method was immunoSEQ multiplex PCR. The data show roughly 120,000 clones, with around 88% seen just once and around 1.9% held by the top ten. The genes are TRBV18 and TRBJ2-7; no definite D call. This sequence was found in a man aged 18 to 30 in good health and CMV-seronegative. The sample consisted of PBMCs. CDR3 in DNA: TGTGCCAGCTCATCCGACGCAGGCTACGAGCAGTACTTC. It encodes CASSSDAGYEQYF. Using reference TRBV18 and TRBJ2-7 for the parts outside the CDR3, the full variable domain is NAGVMQNPRHLVRRRGQEARLRCSPMKGHSHVYWYRQLPEEGLKFMVYLQKENIIDESGMPKERFSAEFPKEGPSILRIQQVVRGDSAAYFCASSSDAGYEQYFGPGTRLTVT.